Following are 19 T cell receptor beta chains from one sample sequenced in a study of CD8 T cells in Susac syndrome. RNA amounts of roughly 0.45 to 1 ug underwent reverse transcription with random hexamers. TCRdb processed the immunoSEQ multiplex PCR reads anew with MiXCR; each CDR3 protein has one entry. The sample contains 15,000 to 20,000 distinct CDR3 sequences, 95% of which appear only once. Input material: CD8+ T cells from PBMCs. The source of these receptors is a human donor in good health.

CDR3 in amino acids: CSVRGGENTEAFF. The CDR3 nucleotides are TGCAGCGTTCGGGGAGGGGAGAACACTGAAGCTTTCTTT. The chain is built from TRBV29-1 and TRBJ1-1; maybe TRBD1 (5 bases). Germline values: CDR1 SQVTM, CDR2 ANQGSEA. V lost 5 bases, J lost 1 base, and 11 bases lay in between. The CDR3 length is 13 residues.

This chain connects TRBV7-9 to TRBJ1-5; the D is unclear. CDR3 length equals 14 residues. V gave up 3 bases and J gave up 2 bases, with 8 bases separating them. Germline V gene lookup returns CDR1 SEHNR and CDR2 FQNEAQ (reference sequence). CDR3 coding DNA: TGTGCCAGCAGCTTTAGTGAGGGCAATCAGCCCCAGCATTTT. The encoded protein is CASSFSEGNQPQHF.

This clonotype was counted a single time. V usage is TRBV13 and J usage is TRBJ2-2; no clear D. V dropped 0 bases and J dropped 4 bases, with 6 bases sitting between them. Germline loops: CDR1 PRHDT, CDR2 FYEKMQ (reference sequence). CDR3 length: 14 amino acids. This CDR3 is CASSLGVTTGELFF. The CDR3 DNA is TGTGCCAGCAGCTTAGGGGTCACCACCGGGGAGCTGTTTTTT. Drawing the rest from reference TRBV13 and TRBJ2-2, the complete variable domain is AAGVIQSPRHLIKEKRETATLKCYPIPRHDTVYWYQQGPGQDPQFLISFYEKMQSDKGSIPDRFSAQQFSDYHSELNMSSLELGDSALYFCASSLGVTTGELFFGEGSRLTVL.

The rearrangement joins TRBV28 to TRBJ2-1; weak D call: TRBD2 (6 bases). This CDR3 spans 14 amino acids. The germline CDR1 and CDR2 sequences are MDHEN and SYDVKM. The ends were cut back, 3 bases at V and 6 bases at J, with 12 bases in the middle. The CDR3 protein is CASSLVGGANEQFF. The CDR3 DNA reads TGTGCCAGCAGTTTGGTCGGGGGAGCCAATGAGCAGTTCTTC.

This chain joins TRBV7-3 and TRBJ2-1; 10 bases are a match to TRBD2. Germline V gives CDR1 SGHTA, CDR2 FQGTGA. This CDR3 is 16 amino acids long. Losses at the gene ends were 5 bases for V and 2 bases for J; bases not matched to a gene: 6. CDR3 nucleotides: TGTGCCAGCAGCCTGCTAGCGGGAGACCCCTACAATGAGCAGTTCTTC. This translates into CASSLLAGDPYNEQFF.

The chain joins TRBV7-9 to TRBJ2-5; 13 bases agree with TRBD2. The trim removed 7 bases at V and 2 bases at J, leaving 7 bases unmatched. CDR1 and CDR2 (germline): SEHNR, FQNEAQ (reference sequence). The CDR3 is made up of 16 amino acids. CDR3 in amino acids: CASNGLAGEGQETQYF. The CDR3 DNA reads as TGTGCCAGCAACGGACTAGCGGGAGAGGGTCAAGAGACCCAGTACTTC.

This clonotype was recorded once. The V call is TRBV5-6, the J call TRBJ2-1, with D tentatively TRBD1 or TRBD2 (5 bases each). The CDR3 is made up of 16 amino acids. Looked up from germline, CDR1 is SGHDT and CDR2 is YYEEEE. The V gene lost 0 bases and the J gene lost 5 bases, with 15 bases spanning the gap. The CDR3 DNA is TGTGCCAGCAGCTTGGCCGCGGCAGGGAGACACAATGAGCAGTTCTTC. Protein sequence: CASSLAAAGRHNEQFF. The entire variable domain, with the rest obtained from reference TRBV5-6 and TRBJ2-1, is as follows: DAGVTQSPTHLIKTRGQQVTLRCSPKSGHDTVSWYQQALGQGPQFIFQYYEEEERQRGNFPDRFSGHQFPNYSSELNVNALLLGDSALYLCASSLAAAGRHNEQFFGPGTRLTVL.

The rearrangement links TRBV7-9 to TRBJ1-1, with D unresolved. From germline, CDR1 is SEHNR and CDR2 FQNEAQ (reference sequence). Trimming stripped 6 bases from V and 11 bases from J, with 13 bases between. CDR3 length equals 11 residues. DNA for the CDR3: TGTGCCAGCAGGCTCGGATCGGAGGCTTTCTTT. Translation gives CASRLGSEAFF.

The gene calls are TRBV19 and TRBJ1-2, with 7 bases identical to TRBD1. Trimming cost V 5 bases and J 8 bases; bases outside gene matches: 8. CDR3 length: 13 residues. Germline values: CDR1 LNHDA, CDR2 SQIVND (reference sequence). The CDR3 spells CASSYYQGEGYTF. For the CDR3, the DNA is TGTGCCAGTAGTTACTACCAGGGGGAGGGCTACACCTTC.

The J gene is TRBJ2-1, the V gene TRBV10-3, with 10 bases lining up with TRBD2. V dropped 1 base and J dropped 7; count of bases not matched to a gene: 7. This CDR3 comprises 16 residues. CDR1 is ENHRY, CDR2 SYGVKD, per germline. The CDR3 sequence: CAISEWSGRAGNEQFF. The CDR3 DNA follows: TGTGCCATCAGTGAGTGGAGCGGGAGGGCCGGAAATGAGCAGTTCTTC.

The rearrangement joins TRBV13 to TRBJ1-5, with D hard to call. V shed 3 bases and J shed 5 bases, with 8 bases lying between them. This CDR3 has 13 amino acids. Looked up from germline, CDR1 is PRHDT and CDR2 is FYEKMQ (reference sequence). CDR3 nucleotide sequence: TGTGCCAGCAGCTTCGCCGGATATCAGCCCCAGCATTTT. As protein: CASSFAGYQPQHF.

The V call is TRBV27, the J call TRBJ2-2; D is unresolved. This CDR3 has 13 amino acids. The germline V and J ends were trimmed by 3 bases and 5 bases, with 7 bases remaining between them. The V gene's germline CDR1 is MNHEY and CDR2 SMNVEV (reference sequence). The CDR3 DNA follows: TGTGCCAGCAGTTTCCTAGGGACCGGGGAGCTGTTTTTT. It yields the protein CASSFLGTGELFF.

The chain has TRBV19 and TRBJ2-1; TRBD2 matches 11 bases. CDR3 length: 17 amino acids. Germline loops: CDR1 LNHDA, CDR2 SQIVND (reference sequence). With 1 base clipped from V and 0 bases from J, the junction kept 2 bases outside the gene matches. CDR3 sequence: CASSIALAGGSYNEQFF. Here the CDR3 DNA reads TGTGCCAGTAGTATAGCGCTAGCGGGAGGCTCCTACAATGAGCAGTTCTTC.

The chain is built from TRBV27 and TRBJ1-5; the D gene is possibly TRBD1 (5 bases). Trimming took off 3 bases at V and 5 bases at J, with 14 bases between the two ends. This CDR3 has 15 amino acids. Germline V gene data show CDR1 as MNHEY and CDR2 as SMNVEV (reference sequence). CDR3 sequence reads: CASSLGVEGDQPQHF. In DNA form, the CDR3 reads TGTGCCAGCAGTTTGGGGGTGGAGGGTGATCAGCCCCAGCATTTT.

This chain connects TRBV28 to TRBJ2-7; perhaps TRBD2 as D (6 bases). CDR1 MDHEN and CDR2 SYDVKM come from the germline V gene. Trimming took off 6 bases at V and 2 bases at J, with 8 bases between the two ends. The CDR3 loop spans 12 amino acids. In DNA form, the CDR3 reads TGTGCCAGCAGCGGGACTCCCTACGAGCAGTACTTC. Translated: CASSGTPYEQYF.

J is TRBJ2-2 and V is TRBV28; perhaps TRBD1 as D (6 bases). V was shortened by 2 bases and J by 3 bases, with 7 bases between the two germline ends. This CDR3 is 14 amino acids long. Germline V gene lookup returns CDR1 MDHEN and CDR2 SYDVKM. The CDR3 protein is CASSLAGDTGELFF. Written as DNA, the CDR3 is TGTGCCAGCAGTTTAGCAGGGGACACCGGGGAGCTGTTTTTT.

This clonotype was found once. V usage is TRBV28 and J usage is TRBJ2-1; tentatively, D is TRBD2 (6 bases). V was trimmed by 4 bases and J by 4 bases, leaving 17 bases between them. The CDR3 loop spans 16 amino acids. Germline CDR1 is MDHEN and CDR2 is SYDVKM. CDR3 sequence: CASSSSLGGRYNEQFF. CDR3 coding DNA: TGTGCCAGCAGTTCCTCCCTGGGGGGACGTTACAATGAGCAGTTCTTC.

CDR3 nucleotides: TGTGCCAGCAGTTACGTCGCGGCGAGCTCCTACGAGCAGTACTTC. As protein: CASSYVAASSYEQYF. The chain is built from TRBV6-6 and TRBJ2-7; D is unclear. The CDR3 runs to 15 residues. CDR1 and CDR2 (germline): MNHNY, SVGAGI (reference sequence). Trimming removed 2 bases at V and 0 bases at J, with 11 bases between.

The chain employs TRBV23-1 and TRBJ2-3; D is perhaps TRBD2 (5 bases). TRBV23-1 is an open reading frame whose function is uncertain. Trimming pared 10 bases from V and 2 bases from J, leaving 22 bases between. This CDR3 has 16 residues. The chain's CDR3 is CAKLSREQFSTDTQYF. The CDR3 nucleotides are TGCGCCAAACTTTCTAGGGAGCAATTCTCCACAGATACGCAGTATTTT.